Following are 28 T cell receptor beta chains from one sample sequenced in a study of blood T cell repertoires in COVID-19. Produced via immunoSEQ multiplex PCR; TCRdb's table is partial and in-frame only. The data contain over 150,000 clones, 70% to 90% of them singletons. The specimen sequenced was peripheral blood. These receptor sequences come from a man aged 65 to 79 with active or convalescent COVID-19.

The V gene is TRBV18, the J gene TRBJ1-1, with 8 bases fitting TRBD1. Trimming cost V 5 bases and J 5 bases; bases outside gene matches: 13. The CDR3 has 16 residues. CDR1 is KGHSH and CDR2 is LQKENI in the germline V gene. The CDR3 protein is CASSTPYLTGVTEAFF. CDR3 nucleotide sequence: TGTGCCAGCTCAACTCCCTACCTGACAGGGGTTACTGAAGCTTTCTTT.

The chain recombines TRBV28 with TRBJ2-3, with D maybe TRBD1 (6 bases). V gave up 5 bases and J gave up 5 bases, with 26 bases separating them. Germline V CDR1 and CDR2: MDHEN, SYDVKM. There are 18 residues in the CDR3. CDR3 DNA sequence: TGTGCCAGCAGTAATGTGGGGGCCGAAGGTTTGGCGCAAGATACGCAGTATTTT. Amino acid sequence: CASSNVGAEGLAQDTQYF. The full variable domain, with the rest looked up from reference TRBV28 and TRBJ2-3, is DVKVTQSSRYLVKRTGEKVFLECVQDMDHENMFWYRQDPGLGLRLIYFSYDVKMKEKGDIPEGYSVSREKKERFSLILESASTNQTSMYLCASSNVGAEGLAQDTQYFGPGTRLTVL.

The J gene is TRBJ1-1, the V gene TRBV6-5, with 9 bases matching TRBD1. Germline-derived CDR1 and CDR2 are MNHEY and SVGAGI. V was clipped by 7 bases and J by 5 bases; unmatched bases: 8. The CDR3 extends over 14 amino acids. CDR3: CASTLGTGWTEAFF. CDR3 nucleotides: TGTGCCAGCACTCTCGGGACAGGGTGGACTGAAGCTTTCTTT.

The chain is built from TRBV5-4 and TRBJ2-3; 8 nucleotides agree with TRBD2. The CDR3 is 18 amino acids. The V gene end was trimmed by 3 bases and the J gene end by 0 bases; junction bases not matched to a gene: 12. Germline lookup yields CDR1 SGHNT and CDR2 YYREEE (reference sequence). CDR3 amino acids: CASSSHPIAGPSTDTQYF. DNA for the CDR3: TGTGCCAGCAGCTCGCATCCGATAGCGGGGCCCAGCACAGATACGCAGTATTTT. The entire variable domain, with the rest obtained from reference TRBV5-4 and TRBJ2-3, is as follows: ETGVTQSPTHLIKTRGQQVTLRCSSQSGHNTVSWYQQALGQGPQFIFQYYREEENGRGNFPPRFSGLQFPNYSSELNVNALELDDSALYLCASSSHPIAGPSTDTQYFGPGTRLTVL.

V and J are TRBV5-1 and TRBJ2-1; D is unclear. CDR1 is SGHRS, CDR2 YFSETQ, per germline. V was trimmed by 3 bases and J by 0 bases, leaving 10 bases between them. The CDR3 loop spans 15 amino acids. The CDR3, as DNA: TGCGCCAGCAGCTATACAGATAGCTCCTACAATGAGCAGTTCTTC. This gives the protein CASSYTDSSYNEQFF.

This rearrangement joins TRBV3-1 (or the pseudogene TRBV3-2) to TRBJ2-1; possibly TRBD1 for D (5 bases). V gave up 4 bases and J gave up 10 bases, with 14 bases separating them. This CDR3 is built from 13 residues. CDR1 is LGHDT, CDR2 YNNKEL, per germline (reference sequence). The CDR3 nucleotides are TGTGCCAGCAGCCGGCTCTTGGGGCACGAGCAGTTCTTC. Protein sequence: CASSRLLGHEQFF.

The rearrangement uses TRBV6-2 or TRBV6-3 and TRBJ1-5; D uncertain. V was cut by 2 bases and J by 7 bases, with 15 bases left in between. This CDR3 region has 15 residues. The germline CDR1 and CDR2 sequences are MNHEY and SVGEGT. CDR3 sequence: CASSYAGRYKQPQHF. The CDR3 DNA sequence: TGTGCCAGCAGTTACGCCGGGAGGTATAAGCAGCCCCAGCATTTT.

The CDR3 DNA reads TGCGCCAGCAGCTTGGGGGGGACAATCCGCAAGGACACTGAAGCTTTCTTT. Protein: CASSLGGTIRKDTEAFF. The chain carries TRBV5-1 and TRBJ1-1, with D perhaps matching TRBD1 (6 bases). CDR1 and CDR2 from the germline V gene are SGHRS and YFSETQ. The V end lost 0 bases, the J end lost 3 bases, and 18 bases lay between the germline ends. The CDR3 is made up of 17 amino acids.

The genes are TRBV7-2 and TRBJ2-1, with 10 bases lining up with TRBD1. Trimming at V came to 5 bases and at J to 6 bases, leaving 10 bases not matched to a gene. Looked up from germline, CDR1 is SGHTA and CDR2 is FQGNSA. The CDR3 contains 16 residues. The CDR3 loop reads CASSTPTGGAFNEQFF. CDR3 nucleotides: TGTGCCAGCAGCACCCCGACAGGGGGCGCTTTCAATGAGCAGTTCTTC.

The rearrangement links TRBV27 to TRBJ2-5, with TRBD1 identical over 8 bases. Germline V CDR1 and CDR2: MNHEY, SMNVEV (reference sequence). This CDR3 spans 15 amino acids. Trimming took 7 bases from V and 4 from J; bases not matched to a gene: 11. Written as DNA, the CDR3 is TGTGCCAGCAACAGACAGGGGCCAGCCTTAGAGACCCAGTACTTC. Encoded protein: CASNRQGPALETQYF.

The chain recombines TRBV19 with TRBJ2-3; no clear D. Germline V gene data show CDR1 as LNHDA and CDR2 as SQIVND (reference sequence). There are 15 residues in the CDR3. The germline V and J ends were trimmed by 7 bases and 0 bases, with 14 bases remaining between them. The CDR3 region is CASKPRQLSTDTQYF. CDR3 sequence (DNA): TGTGCCAGTAAACCTCGCCAACTCAGCACAGATACGCAGTATTTT.

This clone has just a few counts. The V and J genes are TRBV5-1 and TRBJ2-7, with D hard to call. CDR3 size: 13 residues. Germline CDR1 reads SGHRS; CDR2 reads YFSETQ. V shed 0 bases and J shed 3 bases, with 7 bases lying between them. In DNA form, the CDR3 reads TGCGCCAGCAGCTTGGAACAGCTCTACGAGCAGTACTTC. Residues: CASSLEQLYEQYF.

The V and J genes are TRBV29-1 and TRBJ1-4; possible D gene TRBD1, 5 bases. V was shortened by 6 bases and J by 0 bases, with 11 bases between the two germline ends. CDR1 and CDR2 (germline): SQVTM, ANQGSEA. The CDR3 contains 14 residues. The CDR3 sequence is CSVRDRSTNEKLFF. CDR3 nucleotides: TGCAGCGTGAGAGACAGATCAACTAATGAAAAACTGTTTTTT.

The V and J genes are TRBV12-1 and TRBJ2-1; the table's TRBD1 call for D was not verified on the DNA. TRBV12-1 is a pseudogene segment. The CDR3 runs to 15 residues. CDR3 DNA sequence: TGTGCCAGCAGCAGACGGGACAGGGTTTACAATGAGCAGTTCTTC. It translates to CASSRRDRVYNEQFF.

The V and J genes are TRBV5-1 and TRBJ1-1; D is undetermined. Trimming took off 0 bases at V and 0 bases at J, with 9 bases between the two ends. Per the germline V gene, CDR1 is SGHRS and CDR2 is YFSETQ. This CDR3 comprises 15 residues. In DNA, the CDR3 is TGCGCCAGCAGCTTGGAGGTGACAATGAACACTGAAGCTTTCTTT. Amino acids: CASSLEVTMNTEAFF.

The chain's CDR3 is CASSSGQGVYFNEKLFF. In nucleotides, the CDR3 is TGTGCCAGTAGTTCCGGACAGGGGGTCTACTTTAATGAAAAACTGTTTTTT. The chain recombines TRBV19 with TRBJ1-4, with 10 bases identical to TRBD1. The germline CDR1 and CDR2 sequences are LNHDA and SQIVND (reference sequence). The CDR3 is 17 amino acids. Trimming cost V 5 bases and J 4 bases; bases outside gene matches: 10.

V usage is TRBV5-5 and J usage is TRBJ2-1; the D gene is possibly TRBD1 (6 bases). The germline CDR1 and CDR2 sequences are SGHKS and YYEKEE (reference sequence). The V gene lost 4 bases and the J gene lost 5 bases, with 19 bases spanning the gap. The CDR3 spans 16 residues. Here the CDR3 reads CASSLFRDIGNNEQFF. In DNA, the CDR3 is TGTGCCAGCAGCCTTTTCCGGGACATAGGTAACAATGAGCAGTTCTTC. Full variable domain (remainder filled in from reference TRBV5-5 and TRBJ2-1): DAGVTQSPTHLIKTRGQQVTLRCSPISGHKSVSWYQQVLGQGPQFIFQYYEKEERGRGNFPDRFSARQFPNYSSELNVNALLLGDSALYLCASSLFRDIGNNEQFFGPGTRLTVL.

This chain uses TRBV18 with TRBJ1-2, with D possibly matching TRBD1 (5 bases). Trimming removed 1 base at V and 4 bases at J, with 10 bases between. Germline V gene data show CDR1 as KGHSH and CDR2 as LQKENI. This CDR3 is 14 amino acids long. CDR3 sequence (DNA): TGTGCCAGCTCACCACAGGACACATTCTATGGCTACACCTTC. Translated, it gives CASSPQDTFYGYTF.

This chain joins TRBV9 and TRBJ1-2; D possibly corresponds to TRBD1 (5 bases). There are 13 residues in the CDR3. The germline V gene has CDR1 SGDLS and CDR2 YYNGEE. The V end lost 4 bases, the J end lost 2 bases, and 9 bases lay between the germline ends. This chain's CDR3 is CASSNRGNYGYTF. The CDR3 DNA reads TGTGCCAGCAGCAACCGGGGGAACTATGGCTACACCTTC.

This clone was seen a single time. The J gene is TRBJ1-1, the V gene TRBV30; no clear D gene. Germline assignment: CDR1 GTSNPN and CDR2 SVGIG (reference sequence). The length of the CDR3 is 12 residues. The germline V and J ends were trimmed by 3 bases and 0 bases, with 5 bases remaining between them. The CDR3 sequence is CAWRGLNTEAFF. The CDR3 DNA reads as TGTGCCTGGAGGGGCTTGAACACTGAAGCTTTCTTT.

The V call is TRBV2, the J call TRBJ1-1; 8 nucleotides agree with TRBD1. Germline CDR1 is SNHLY and CDR2 is FYNNEI. The length of the CDR3 is 14 residues. Trimming removed 6 bases from V and 3 bases from J; junction bases left unmatched: 6. DNA of the CDR3: TGTGCCAGCAGGAAAAAGACAGGGGACACTGAAGCTTTCTTT. Translated: CASRKKTGDTEAFF.

The chain has TRBV18 and TRBJ1-3; the D gene is possibly TRBD1 (6 bases). Looked up from germline, CDR1 is KGHSH and CDR2 is LQKENI. The CDR3 loop spans 17 amino acids. Between the trimmed V and J ends, which lost 2 bases and 0 bases, there was a span of 14 bases. This chain's CDR3 is CASSPRVQGSSGNTIYF. For the CDR3, the DNA is TGTGCCAGCTCACCAAGAGTCCAGGGGAGCTCTGGAAACACCATATATTTT.

This clone was seen a single time. One base away lies a much larger clone, so this may be a sequencing read error. The same CDR3 also results from other DNA sequences found in this sample. The V gene is TRBV27, the J gene TRBJ1-2; D unresolved. The CDR3 is 13 amino acids. V lost 2 bases to trimming and J lost 2 bases, with 6 bases between them. Looked up from germline, CDR1 is MNHEY and CDR2 is SMNVEV (reference sequence). CDR3 in amino acids: CASSLRENYGYTF. The CDR3 DNA reads TGTGCCAGCAGTTTAAGAGAAAACTATGGCTACACCTTC.

This chain uses TRBV9 with TRBJ2-7, with a tentative D call TRBD1 (5 bases). Germline V gene lookup returns CDR1 SGDLS and CDR2 YYNGEE. CDR3 length: 15 residues. V shed 1 base and J shed 6 bases, with 17 bases lying between them. Here the CDR3 DNA reads TGTGCCAGCAGCGTAAAGTCCTGGGATAGGGGCGAGCAGTACTTC. This gives the protein CASSVKSWDRGEQYF.

The chain uses TRBV5-4 and TRBJ2-3, with TRBD2 identical over 11 bases. This CDR3 is built from 16 residues. The V gene's germline CDR1 is SGHNT and CDR2 YYREEE (reference sequence). The V segment lost 3 bases and the J segment 1 base; nucleotides outside the gene matches: 4. CDR3 coding DNA: TGTGCCAGCAGCTATGCACTAGCGGGGGGCACAGATACGCAGTATTTT. It encodes CASSYALAGGTDTQYF.

The chain couples TRBV28 to TRBJ1-4; D possibly corresponds to TRBD1 (5 bases). Germline CDR1 MDHEN, CDR2 SYDVKM. V was pared by 2 bases and J by 8 bases, with 15 bases between. The CDR3 extends over 15 amino acids. The CDR3 here is CASSLGGGGREKLFF. The CDR3 DNA sequence: TGTGCCAGCAGTTTAGGTGGGGGGGGTAGAGAAAAACTGTTTTTT.

The chain has TRBV9 and TRBJ2-2, with D possibly matching TRBD2 (7 bases). Trimming pared 0 bases from V and 0 bases from J, leaving 12 bases between. The CDR3 extends over 17 amino acids. Germline CDR1 reads SGDLS; CDR2 reads YYNGEE. In nucleotides, the CDR3 is TGTGCCAGCAGCGTAGGAGGGGGGGCGGCGAACACCGGGGAGCTGTTTTTT. Its protein is CASSVGGGAANTGELFF.

The V call is TRBV19, the J call TRBJ2-3, with 7 positions matching TRBD1. Germline V CDR1 and CDR2: LNHDA, SQIVND (reference sequence). CDR3 size: 15 residues. The trim removed 5 bases at V and 2 bases at J, leaving 7 bases unmatched. The CDR3 DNA sequence: TGTGCCAGTAGTGGACAGGCGATAAACACAGATACGCAGTATTTT. Residues: CASSGQAINTDTQYF.